A selection of T cell receptor beta chains follows, all from one sample in a study of identical twins. TCRdb analysed the 5' RACE reads with MiXCR anew, one entry per CDR3 protein. Of under 250,000 distinct CDR3 sequences detected, approximately 6.8% appear once; the ten largest clones hold 5.4%. These data were likewise used in another study, on yellow fever vaccine responses in identical twins.

The sequenced material came from CD8+ T cells sorted from blood. Every receptor here comes from a woman aged 18-29 years in good health. The conserved cysteine and the conserved F or W are not part of the CDR3 here.

TRBJ2-7,TRBV29-1,SVEESGGQTYEQY
TRBJ1-6,TRBV7-9,ASRAPGLGDSPLH
TRBJ2-5,TRBV27,ASGPAGQETQY
TRBJ2-5,TRBV7-6,ASSLEGGYQETQY
TRBJ2-7,TRBV5-5,ASSLGPREAYEQY
TRBJ2-1,TRBV20-1,SAPLAGGLYNEQF
TRBJ2-7,TRBV20-1,SAREREQGEQY
TRBJ1-1,TRBV5-1,ASSPAPGAGTEAF
TRBJ2-1,TRBV28,ASNYRGPSYNEQF
TRBJ2-3,TRBV12-3/TRBV12-4,ASRSDRGTDTQY
TRBJ1-6,TRBV12-3/TRBV12-4,ASIETGIYNSPLH
TRBJ1-1,TRBV7-9,ASDGTGPRTEAF
TRBJ2-1,TRBV24-1,ATQPGTSAYNEQF
TRBJ2-1,TRBV12-3/TRBV12-4,ASSPASVEQF
TRBJ2-5,TRBV5-1,ASSLATGEETQY
TRBJ2-4,TRBV7-8,ASSYLGTVSSKNIQY
TRBJ1-5,TRBV27,ASSHQGDQPQH
TRBJ2-1,TRBV7-6,ASSSSHGRNEQF
TRBJ1-2,TRBV2,ASNLKGAGTGYT
TRBJ2-1,TRBV13,ASSLPQLAGDLYNEQF
TRBJ1-1,TRBV5-5,ASSLGHTEAF
TRBJ2-1,TRBV7-6,ASTPSGSREQF
TRBJ2-3,TRBV5-1,ASSLRQGQDTQY
TRBJ2-3,TRBV10-3,AISAVSTDTQY
TRBJ2-5,TRBV7-8,ASSSRGQAGGQETQY
TRBJ2-1,TRBV10-3,AISESQGSDEQF
TRBJ2-1,TRBV20-1,SARALGNEQF
TRBJ1-2,TRBV4-1,ASSQESGTNYGYT
TRBJ1-6,TRBV5-1,ASSYGQGNSPLH
TRBJ2-5,TRBV4-2,ASSQRDRGQETQY
TRBJ2-5,TRBV7-9,ASSLIERERGVETQY
TRBJ2-5,TRBV5-3,ARSLGRQETQY
TRBJ2-1,TRBV6-1,ASSDRLADSYNEQF
TRBJ2-3,TRBV4-1,ASSQGSGTDTQY
TRBJ2-7,TRBV11-3,ASSSGTGKSYEQY
TRBJ1-1,TRBV28,ASSHYLGGNTEAF
TRBJ1-1,TRBV5-5,ASSLARGGTEAF
TRBJ2-1,TRBV18,ASSPVPGLYYNEQF
TRBJ1-5,TRBV11-2,ASSSETGQGGGMSNQPQH
TRBJ1-1,TRBV4-1,ASSQEELWNTEAF
TRBJ2-1,TRBV12-3/TRBV12-4,ASSLGLAQYNEQF
TRBJ2-7,TRBV6-6,ASSYDGYEQY
TRBJ1-6,TRBV2,ASSARQVNSPLH
TRBJ1-2,TRBV12-3/TRBV12-4,ASSGQGSNYGYT
TRBJ2-3,TRBV5-1,ASSLGGSRTDTQY
TRBJ1-1,TRBV20-1,SASWTAAEAF
TRBJ2-2,TRBV9,ASTDRGSTGELF
TRBJ2-1,TRBV9,ASSVADGYNEQF
TRBJ2-7,TRBV11-1,ASSLALPGLAEYYEQY
TRBJ2-1,TRBV2,ASSAEGQSSYNEQF
TRBJ1-3,TRBV5-5,ASLRGANSGNTIY
TRBJ2-7,TRBV10-3,AISVGTGGNEQY